The TCR beta chain under discussion was sequenced for a study of blood T cell repertoires in COVID-19. This study enrolled people aged about 18 to 90 from roughly 24 US geographic areas. Per the authors' pipeline: Estimation of nucleated cell counts was performed using reference gene primer amplification. The data were produced by immunoSEQ multiplex PCR, yet TCRdb's version contains in-frame clones alone and is incomplete. That table gives V, J and clone size, and the DNA gave D and trimming. The data show under 250,000 clones, around nine tenths seen once. The germline V gene has CDR1 SEHNR and CDR2 FQNEAQ (reference sequence). V was shortened by 5 bases and J by 0 bases, with 10 bases between the two germline ends. The CDR3 has 15 residues.

This receptor was obtained from a woman aged 25-40 years who had been exposed to COVID-19. Sequencing input: PBMCs or T cells enriched from blood (not recorded which). The chain recombines TRBV7-9 with TRBJ1-4; D is ambiguous. Here the CDR3 DNA reads TGTGCCAGCAGCCCAACCCTATCAACTAATGAAAAACTGTTTTTT. Amino acid sequence: CASSPTLSTNEKLFF.